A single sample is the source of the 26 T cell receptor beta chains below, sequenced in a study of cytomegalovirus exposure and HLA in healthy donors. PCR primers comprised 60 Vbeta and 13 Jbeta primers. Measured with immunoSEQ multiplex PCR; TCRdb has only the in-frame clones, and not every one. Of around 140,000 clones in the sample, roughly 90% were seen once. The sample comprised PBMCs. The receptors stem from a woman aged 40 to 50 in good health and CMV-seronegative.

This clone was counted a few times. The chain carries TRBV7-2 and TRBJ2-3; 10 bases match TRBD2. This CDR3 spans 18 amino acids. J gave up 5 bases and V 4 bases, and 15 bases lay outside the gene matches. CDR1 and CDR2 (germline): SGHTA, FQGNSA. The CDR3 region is CASSSIPTSGTLGDTQYF. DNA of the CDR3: TGTGCCAGCAGCTCCATCCCCACTAGCGGGACCCTAGGAGATACGCAGTATTTT.

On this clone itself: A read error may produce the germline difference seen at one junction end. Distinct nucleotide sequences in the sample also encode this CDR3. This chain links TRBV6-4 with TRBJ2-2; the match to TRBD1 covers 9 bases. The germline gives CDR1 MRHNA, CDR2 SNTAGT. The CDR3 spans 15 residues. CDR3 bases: TGCGCCAGCAGTGCACAGGGGGCGAGTTCCGGGGAGCTGTTTTTT. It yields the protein CASSAQGASSGELFF.

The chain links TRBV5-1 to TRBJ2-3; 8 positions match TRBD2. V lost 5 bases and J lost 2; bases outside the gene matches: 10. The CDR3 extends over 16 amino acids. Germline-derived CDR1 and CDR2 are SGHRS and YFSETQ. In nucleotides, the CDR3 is TGCGCCAGCAGGCCGACTACTAGCGGTGACACAGATACGCAGTATTTT. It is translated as CASRPTTSGDTDTQYF.

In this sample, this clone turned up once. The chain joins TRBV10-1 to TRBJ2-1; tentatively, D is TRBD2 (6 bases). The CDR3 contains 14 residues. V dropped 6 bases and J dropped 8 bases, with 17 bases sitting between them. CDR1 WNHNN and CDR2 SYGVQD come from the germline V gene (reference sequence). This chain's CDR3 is CASSLSGNSDEQFF. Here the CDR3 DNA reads TGCGCCAGCAGCCTTAGCGGAAACTCAGATGAGCAGTTCTTC.

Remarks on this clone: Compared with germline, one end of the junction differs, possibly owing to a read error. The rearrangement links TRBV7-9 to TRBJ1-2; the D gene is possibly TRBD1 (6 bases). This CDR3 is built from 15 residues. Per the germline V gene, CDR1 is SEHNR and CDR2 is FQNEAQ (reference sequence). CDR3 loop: CSSSTRDTFYYGYTF. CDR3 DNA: TGTTCCAGCAGCACCCGGGACACCTTTTACTATGGCTACACCTTC.

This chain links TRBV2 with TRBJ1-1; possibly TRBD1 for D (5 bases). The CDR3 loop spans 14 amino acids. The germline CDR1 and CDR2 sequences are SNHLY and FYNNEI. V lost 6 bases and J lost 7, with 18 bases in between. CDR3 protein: CASRPAGSFGEAFF. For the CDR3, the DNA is TGTGCCAGCAGACCGGCAGGGTCATTTGGTGAAGCTTTCTTT.

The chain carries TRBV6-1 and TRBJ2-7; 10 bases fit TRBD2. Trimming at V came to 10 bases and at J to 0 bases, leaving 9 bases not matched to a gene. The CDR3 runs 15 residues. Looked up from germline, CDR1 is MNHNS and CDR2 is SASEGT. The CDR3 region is CAIQSSGSSSYEQYF. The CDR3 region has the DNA TGTGCCATACAATCTAGCGGGAGCAGCTCCTACGAGCAGTACTTC.

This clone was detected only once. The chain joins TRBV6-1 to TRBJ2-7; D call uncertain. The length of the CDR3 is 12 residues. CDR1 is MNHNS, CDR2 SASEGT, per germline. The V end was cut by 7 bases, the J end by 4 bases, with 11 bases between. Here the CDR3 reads CASNTARYEQYF. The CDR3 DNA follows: TGTGCCAGCAACACAGCAAGGTACGAGCAGTACTTC.

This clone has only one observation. CDR3 loop: CASSLMGQAGGQPQHF. CDR3 nucleotide sequence: TGTGCCAGCAGCTTAATGGGACAGGCCGGGGGTCAGCCCCAGCATTTT. V is TRBV7-8 and J is TRBJ1-5, with 8 bases lining up with TRBD1. There are 16 residues in the CDR3. The V and J ends lost 2 bases and 6 bases, in that order; junction bases with no gene match: 9. Germline loops: CDR1 SGHVS, CDR2 FQNEAQ. Full variable domain (missing parts from reference TRBV7-8 and TRBJ1-5): GAGVSQSPRYKVAKRGQDVALRCDPISGHVSLFWYQQALGQGPEFLTYFQNEAQLDKSGLPSDRFFAERPEGSVSTLKIQRTQQEDSAVYLCASSLMGQAGGQPQHFGDGTRLSIL.

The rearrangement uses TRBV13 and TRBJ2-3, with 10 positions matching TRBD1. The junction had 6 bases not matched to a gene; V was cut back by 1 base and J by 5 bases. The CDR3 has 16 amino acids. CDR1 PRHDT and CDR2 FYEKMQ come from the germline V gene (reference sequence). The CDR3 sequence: CASSLAGTGERDTQYF. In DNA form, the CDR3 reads TGTGCCAGCAGCTTAGCCGGGACAGGGGAGAGAGATACGCAGTATTTT.

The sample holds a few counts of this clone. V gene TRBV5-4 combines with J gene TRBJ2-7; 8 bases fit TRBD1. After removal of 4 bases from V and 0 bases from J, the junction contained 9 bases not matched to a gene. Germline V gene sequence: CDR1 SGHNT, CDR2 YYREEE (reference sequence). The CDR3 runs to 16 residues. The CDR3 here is CASSPSEGQVSYEQYF. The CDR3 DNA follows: TGTGCCAGCAGCCCATCAGAGGGACAGGTCTCCTACGAGCAGTACTTC.

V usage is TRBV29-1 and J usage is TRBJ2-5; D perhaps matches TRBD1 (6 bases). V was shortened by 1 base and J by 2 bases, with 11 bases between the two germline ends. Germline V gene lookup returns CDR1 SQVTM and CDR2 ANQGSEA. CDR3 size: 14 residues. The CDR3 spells CSVEAYRVQETQYF. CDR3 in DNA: TGCAGCGTTGAAGCCTACAGGGTTCAAGAGACCCAGTACTTC.

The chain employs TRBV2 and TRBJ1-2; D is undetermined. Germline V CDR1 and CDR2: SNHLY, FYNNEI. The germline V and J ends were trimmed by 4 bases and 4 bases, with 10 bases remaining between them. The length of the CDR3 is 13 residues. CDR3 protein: CASSVNSRYGYTF. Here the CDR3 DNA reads TGTGCCAGCAGTGTTAACAGCCGCTATGGCTACACCTTC.

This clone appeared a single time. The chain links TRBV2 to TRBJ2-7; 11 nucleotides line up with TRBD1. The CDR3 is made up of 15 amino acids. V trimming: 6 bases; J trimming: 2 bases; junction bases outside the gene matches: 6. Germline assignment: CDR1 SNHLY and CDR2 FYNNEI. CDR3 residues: CASSHGTGGAYEQYF. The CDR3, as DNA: TGTGCCAGCAGCCACGGGACAGGGGGAGCCTACGAGCAGTACTTC.

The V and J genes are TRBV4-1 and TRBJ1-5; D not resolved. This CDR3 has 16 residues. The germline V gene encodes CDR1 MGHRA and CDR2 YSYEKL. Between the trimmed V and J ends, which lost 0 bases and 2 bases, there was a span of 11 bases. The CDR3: CASSQEGRIGNQPQHF. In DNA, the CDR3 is TGCGCCAGCAGCCAAGAGGGCAGGATAGGCAATCAGCCCCAGCATTTT.

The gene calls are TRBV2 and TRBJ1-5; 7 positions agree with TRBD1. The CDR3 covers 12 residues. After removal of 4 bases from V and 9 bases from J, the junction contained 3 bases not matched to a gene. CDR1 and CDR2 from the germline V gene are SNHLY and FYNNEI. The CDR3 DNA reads TGTGCCAGCAGTGCGACAGGGACGCCCCAGCATTTT. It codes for CASSATGTPQHF.

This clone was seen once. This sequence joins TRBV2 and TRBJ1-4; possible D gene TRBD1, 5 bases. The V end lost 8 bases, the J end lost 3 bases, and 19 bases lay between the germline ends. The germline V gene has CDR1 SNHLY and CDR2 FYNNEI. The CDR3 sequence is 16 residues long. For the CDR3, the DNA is TGTGCCAGCCGGGGACTACCAGGAACTCCTAATGAAAAACTGTTTTTT. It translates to CASRGLPGTPNEKLFF.

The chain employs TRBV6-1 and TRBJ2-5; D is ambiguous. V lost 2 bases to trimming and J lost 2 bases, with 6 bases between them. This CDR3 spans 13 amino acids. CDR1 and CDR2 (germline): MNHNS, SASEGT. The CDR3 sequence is CASSEQQQETQYF. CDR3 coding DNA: TGTGCCAGCAGTGAACAACAGCAAGAGACCCAGTACTTC.

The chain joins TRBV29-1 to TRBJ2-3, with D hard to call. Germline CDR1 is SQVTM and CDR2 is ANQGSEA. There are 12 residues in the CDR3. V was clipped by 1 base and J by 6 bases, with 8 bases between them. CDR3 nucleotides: TGCAGCGTTGAAGCCCAGGTGGATACGCAGTATTTT. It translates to CSVEAQVDTQYF.

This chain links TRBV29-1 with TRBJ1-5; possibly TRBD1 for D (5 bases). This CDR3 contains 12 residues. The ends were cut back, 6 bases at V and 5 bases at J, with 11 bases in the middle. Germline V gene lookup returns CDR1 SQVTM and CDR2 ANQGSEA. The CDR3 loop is CSVKDTYQPQHF. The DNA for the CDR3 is TGCAGCGTCAAGGACACGTATCAGCCCCAGCATTTT.

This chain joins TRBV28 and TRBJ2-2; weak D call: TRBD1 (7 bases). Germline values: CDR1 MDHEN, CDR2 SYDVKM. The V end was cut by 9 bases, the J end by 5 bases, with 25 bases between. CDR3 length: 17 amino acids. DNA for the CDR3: TGTGCCAGTACTTTATGGGTGGAGGGGGCGCATACCGGGGAGCTGTTTTTT. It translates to CASTLWVEGAHTGELFF. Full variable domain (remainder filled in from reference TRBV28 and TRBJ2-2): DVKVTQSSRYLVKRTGEKVFLECVQDMDHENMFWYRQDPGLGLRLIYFSYDVKMKEKGDIPEGYSVSREKKERFSLILESASTNQTSMYLCASTLWVEGAHTGELFFGEGSRLTVL.

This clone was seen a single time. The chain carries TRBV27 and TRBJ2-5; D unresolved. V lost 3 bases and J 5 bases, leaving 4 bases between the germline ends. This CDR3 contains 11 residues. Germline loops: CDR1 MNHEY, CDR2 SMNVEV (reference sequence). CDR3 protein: CASSFMETQYF. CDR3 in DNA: TGTGCCAGCAGTTTTATGGAGACCCAGTACTTC.

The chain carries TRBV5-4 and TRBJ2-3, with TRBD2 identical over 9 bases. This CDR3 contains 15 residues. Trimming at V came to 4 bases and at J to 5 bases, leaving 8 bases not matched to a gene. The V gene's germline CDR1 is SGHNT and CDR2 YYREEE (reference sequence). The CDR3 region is CASSAGAGGVDTQYF. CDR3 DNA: TGTGCCAGCAGCGCGGGGGCGGGAGGGGTAGATACGCAGTATTTT.

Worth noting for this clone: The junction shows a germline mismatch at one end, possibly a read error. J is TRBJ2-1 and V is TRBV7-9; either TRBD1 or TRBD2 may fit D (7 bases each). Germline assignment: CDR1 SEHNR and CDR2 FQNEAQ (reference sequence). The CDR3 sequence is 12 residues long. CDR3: CSSGTANNEQFF. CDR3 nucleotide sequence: TGTTCCAGCGGGACAGCAAACAATGAGCAGTTCTTC.

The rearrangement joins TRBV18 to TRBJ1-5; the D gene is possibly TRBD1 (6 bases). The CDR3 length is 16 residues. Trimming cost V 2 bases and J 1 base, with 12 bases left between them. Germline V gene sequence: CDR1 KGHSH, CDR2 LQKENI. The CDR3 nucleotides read TGTGCCAGCTCACCAAGTACAGGGCTGAGCAATCAGCCCCAGCATTTT. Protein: CASSPSTGLSNQPQHF.

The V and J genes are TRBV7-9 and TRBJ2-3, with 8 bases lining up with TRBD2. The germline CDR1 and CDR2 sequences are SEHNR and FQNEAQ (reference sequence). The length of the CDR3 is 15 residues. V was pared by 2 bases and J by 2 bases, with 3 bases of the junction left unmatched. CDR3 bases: TGTGCCAGCAGCTTAACTAGCGGATACACAGATACGCAGTATTTT. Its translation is CASSLTSGYTDTQYF.